This TCR beta chain was sequenced during a study of blood T cell repertoires in COVID-19. The assay was immunoSEQ multiplex PCR, and TCRdb's table has in-frame clones only and misses some. The data show over 200,000 clones, with 81% seen just once and 8.5% to 10% held by the top ten. This CDR3 comprises 16 residues. The V gene's germline CDR1 is MGHDK and CDR2 SYGVNS. Trimming removed 3 bases from V and 3 bases from J; junction bases left unmatched: 2. V gene TRBV25-1 combines with J gene TRBJ2-3; 14 nucleotides line up with TRBD2. Sequencing used PBMCs or T cells enriched from blood (not recorded which). This clonotype was obtained from a woman between 45 and 60 years old with acute COVID-19. The CDR3 here is CASSDGLAGGTDTQYF. The CDR3 DNA reads as TGTGCCAGCAGTGACGGACTAGCGGGAGGAACAGATACGCAGTATTTT. Full variable domain (outside the CDR3, taken from reference TRBV25-1 and TRBJ2-3): EADIYQTPRYLVIGTGKKITLECSQTMGHDKMYWYQQDPGMELHLIHYSYGVNSTEKGDLSSESTVSRIRTEHFPLTLESARPSHTSQYLCASSDGLAGGTDTQYFGPGTRLTVL.